The subject of this entry is one T cell receptor beta chain. Method: immunoSEQ multiplex PCR; TCRdb's copy keeps in-frame clones and lacks some. The table records approximately 49,000 clones, roughly 92% of them present only once. This sample is drawn from a study of T cell changes during pregnancy in multiple sclerosis. CDR3 length: 15 residues. Germline lookup yields CDR1 MNHNY and CDR2 SVGAGI (reference sequence). J was trimmed by 3 bases and V by 0 bases; bases with no gene match: 1. The sample was CD4+ T cells from peripheral blood mononuclear cells, taken in the second trimester of pregnancy. The source is a female donor in good health, enrolled as a control in a pregnancy study. V gene TRBV6-6 combines with J gene TRBJ2-7; 11 bases map to TRBD1. In DNA, the CDR3 is TGTGCCAGCAGTTACTCCGGGACAGGGGGCTACGAGCAGTACTTC. Translated, it gives CASSYSGTGGYEQYF.